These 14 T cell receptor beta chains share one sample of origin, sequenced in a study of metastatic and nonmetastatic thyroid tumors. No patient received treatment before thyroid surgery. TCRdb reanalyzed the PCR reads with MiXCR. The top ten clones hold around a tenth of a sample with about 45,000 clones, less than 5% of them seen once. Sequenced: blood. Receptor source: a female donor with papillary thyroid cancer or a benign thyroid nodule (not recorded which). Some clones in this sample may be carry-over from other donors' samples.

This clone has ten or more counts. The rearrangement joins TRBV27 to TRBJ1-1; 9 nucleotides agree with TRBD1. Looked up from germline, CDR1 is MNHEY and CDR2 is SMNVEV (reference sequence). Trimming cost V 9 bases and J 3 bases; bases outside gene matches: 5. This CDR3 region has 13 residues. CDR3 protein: CARKRDRDTEAFF. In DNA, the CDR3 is TGTGCCAGAAAACGGGACAGGGACACTGAAGCTTTCTTT.

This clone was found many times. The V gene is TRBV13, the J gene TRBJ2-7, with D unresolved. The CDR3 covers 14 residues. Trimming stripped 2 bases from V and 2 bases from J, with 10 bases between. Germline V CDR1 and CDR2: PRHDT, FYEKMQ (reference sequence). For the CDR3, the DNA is TGTGCCAGCAGCTTAAGGGATGCCCCCTACGAGCAGTACGTC. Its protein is CASSLRDAPYEQYV.

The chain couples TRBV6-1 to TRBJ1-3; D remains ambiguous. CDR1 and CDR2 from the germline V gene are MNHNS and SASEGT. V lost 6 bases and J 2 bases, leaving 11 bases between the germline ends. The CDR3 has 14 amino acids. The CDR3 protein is CASRHSPPGNTIYF. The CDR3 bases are TGTGCCAGCAGACACAGCCCTCCTGGAAACACCATATATTTT.

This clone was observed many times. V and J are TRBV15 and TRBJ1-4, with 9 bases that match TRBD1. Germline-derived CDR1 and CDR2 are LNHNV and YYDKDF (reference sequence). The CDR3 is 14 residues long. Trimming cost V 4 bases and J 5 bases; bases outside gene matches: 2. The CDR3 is CATSKGQGNEKLFF. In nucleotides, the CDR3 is TGTGCCACCAGCAAAGGACAGGGGAATGAAAAACTGTTTTTT. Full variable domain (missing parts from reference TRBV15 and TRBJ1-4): DAMVIQNPRYQVTQFGKPVTLSCSQTLNHNVMYWYQQKSSQAPKLLFHYYDKDFNNEADTPDNFQSRRPNTSFCFLDIRSPGLGDTAMYLCATSKGQGNEKLFFGSGTQLSVL.

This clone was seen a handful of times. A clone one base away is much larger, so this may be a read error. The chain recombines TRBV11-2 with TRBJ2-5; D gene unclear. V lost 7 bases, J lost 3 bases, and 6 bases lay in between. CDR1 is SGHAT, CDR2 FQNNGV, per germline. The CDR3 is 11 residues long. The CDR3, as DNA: TGTGCCAGCAACGCCGAAGAGACCCAGTACTTC. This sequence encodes CASNAEETQYF.

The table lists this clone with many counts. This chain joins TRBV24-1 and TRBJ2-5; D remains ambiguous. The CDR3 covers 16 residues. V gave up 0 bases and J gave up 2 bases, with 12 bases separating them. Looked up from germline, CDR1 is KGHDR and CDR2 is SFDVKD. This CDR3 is CATSDLYEGTQETQYF. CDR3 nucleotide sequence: TGTGCCACCAGTGATTTGTATGAAGGTACTCAAGAGACCCAGTACTTC.

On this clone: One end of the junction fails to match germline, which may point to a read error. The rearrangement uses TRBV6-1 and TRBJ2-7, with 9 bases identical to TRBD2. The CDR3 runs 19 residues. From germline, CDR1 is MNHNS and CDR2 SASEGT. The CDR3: CASSESVGTSWIESYEQYF. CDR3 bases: TGTGCAAGCAGTGAATCCGTTGGGACTAGCTGGATTGAGTCCTACGAGCAGTACTTC.

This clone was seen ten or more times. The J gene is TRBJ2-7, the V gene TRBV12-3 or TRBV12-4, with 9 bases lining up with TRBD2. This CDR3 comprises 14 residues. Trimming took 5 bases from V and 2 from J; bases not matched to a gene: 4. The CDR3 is CASSHSGSPYEQYF. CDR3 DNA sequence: TGTGCCAGCAGTCATAGCGGGAGCCCCTACGAGCAGTACTTC.

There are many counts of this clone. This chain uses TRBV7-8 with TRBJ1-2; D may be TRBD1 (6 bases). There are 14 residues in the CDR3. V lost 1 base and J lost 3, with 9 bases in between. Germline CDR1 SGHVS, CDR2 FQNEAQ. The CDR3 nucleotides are TGTGCCAGCAGCTTAGATGCAGGGGACTATGGCTACACCTTC. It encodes CASSLDAGDYGYTF.

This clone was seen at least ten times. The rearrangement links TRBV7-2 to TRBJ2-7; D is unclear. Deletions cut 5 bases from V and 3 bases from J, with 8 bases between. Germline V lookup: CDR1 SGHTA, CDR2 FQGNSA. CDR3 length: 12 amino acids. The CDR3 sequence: CASSPDLYEQYF. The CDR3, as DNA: TGTGCCAGCAGCCCAGATCTCTACGAGCAGTACTTC. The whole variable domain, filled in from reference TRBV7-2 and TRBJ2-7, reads GAGVSQSPSNKVTEKGKDVELRCDPISGHTALYWYRQSLGQGLEFLIYFQGNSAPDKSGLPSDRFSAERTGGSVSTLTIQRTQQEDSAVYLCASSPDLYEQYFGPGTRLTVT.

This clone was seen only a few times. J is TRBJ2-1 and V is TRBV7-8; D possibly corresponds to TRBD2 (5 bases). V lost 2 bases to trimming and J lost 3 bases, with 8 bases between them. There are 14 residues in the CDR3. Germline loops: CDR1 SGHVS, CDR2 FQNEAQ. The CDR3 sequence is CASSLTGDYNEQFF. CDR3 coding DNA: TGTGCCAGCAGCTTAACCGGGGACTACAATGAGCAGTTCTTC.

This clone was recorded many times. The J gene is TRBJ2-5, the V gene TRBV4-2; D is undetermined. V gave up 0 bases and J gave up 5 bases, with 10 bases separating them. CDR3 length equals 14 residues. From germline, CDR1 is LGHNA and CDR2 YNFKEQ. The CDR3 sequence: CASSQDRLEETQYF. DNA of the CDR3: TGTGCCAGCAGCCAAGATCGGCTAGAGGAGACCCAGTACTTC.

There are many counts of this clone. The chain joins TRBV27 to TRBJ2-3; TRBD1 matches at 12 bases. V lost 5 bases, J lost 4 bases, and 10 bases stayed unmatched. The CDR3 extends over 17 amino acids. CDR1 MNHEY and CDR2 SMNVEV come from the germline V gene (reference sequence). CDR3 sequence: CASSAPGTGGLADTQYF. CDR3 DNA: TGTGCCAGCAGTGCCCCCGGGACAGGGGGCTTGGCAGATACGCAGTATTTT.

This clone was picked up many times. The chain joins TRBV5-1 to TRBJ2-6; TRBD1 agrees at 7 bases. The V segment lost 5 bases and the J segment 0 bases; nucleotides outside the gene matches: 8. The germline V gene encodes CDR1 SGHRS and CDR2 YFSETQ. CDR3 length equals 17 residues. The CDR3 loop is CASRGGSTSSGANVLTF. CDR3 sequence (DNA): TGCGCCAGCAGAGGGGGCAGTACGAGCTCTGGGGCCAACGTCCTGACTTTC. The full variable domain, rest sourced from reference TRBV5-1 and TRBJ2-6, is KAGVTQTPRYLIKTRGQQVTLSCSPISGHRSVSWYQQTPGQGLQFLFEYFSETQRNKGNFPGRFSGRQFSNSRSEMNVSTLELGDSALYLCASRGGSTSSGANVLTFGAGSRLTVL.